What follows is one T cell receptor (beta chain) and its context. These data come from a study of blood T cell repertoires in COVID-19. The wider study: Material from acute and convalescent COVID-19 was sourced from the United States, Italy and Spain. PBMCs, B-cell-depleted T cells, or T cells were the source of the cDNA or gDNA that made up the material.

V was clipped by 3 bases and J by 7 bases, with 16 bases between them. The CDR3 length is 15 residues. Germline loops: CDR1 PRHDT, CDR2 FYEKMQ (reference sequence). Per the authors' pipeline: Amplification of reference gene primers provided the estimated nucleated cell counts. Produced via immunoSEQ multiplex PCR; TCRdb's table is partial and in-frame only. Clone size and V and J calls were adopted from that table, with D and trimming inferred from the DNA. The sample records approximately 210,000 clones, 90% to 95% being singletons. This TCR came from a man aged 25-40 years with acute or convalescent COVID-19. The sequenced material came from peripheral blood. The V gene is TRBV13, the J gene TRBJ2-1; the D gene is possibly TRBD2 (7 bases). The CDR3 loop is CASSFRYKGGNEQFF. The CDR3, as DNA: TGTGCCAGCAGCTTCCGATACAAGGGGGGGAATGAGCAGTTCTTC.